This T cell receptor (beta chain) was observed in a study of vaccination and CD4 T cells after COVID-19. Turning to the study itself: A median of roughly 97 days (range 35 to 161) separated diagnosis from post-COVID sampling.

Study-level results: For convalescent patients, 304 of the 307 vaccine-specific clones analyzed were classified as spike mono-reactive. Median SARS-CoV-2-reactive clonotypes rose from approximately 21 to 38, not significantly.

Of note for this clonotype: Its antigen is currently unknown.

This CDR3 spans 13 amino acids. Trimming removed 1 base at V and 12 bases at J, with 12 bases between. Germline V gives CDR1 SGHTA, CDR2 FQGNSA. Time point given: late sampling 161 to 241 days after vaccination in a few convalescent patients. MiXCR, applied by TCRdb to the PCR reads, yields one record per CDR3 protein. The sample carries approximately 40,000 distinct CDR3 sequences, 36% recorded once. The TCR comes from a human donor who had recovered from COVID-19. The V call is TRBV7-2, the J call TRBJ1-4; D gene ambiguous. The sequences come from CD4+ T cells from blood, collected about 7 months after SARS-CoV-2 vaccination. CDR3 protein: CASSLVSGLELFF. CDR3 coding DNA: TGTGCCAGCAGCTTAGTGTCGGGTTTGGAACTGTTTTTT.